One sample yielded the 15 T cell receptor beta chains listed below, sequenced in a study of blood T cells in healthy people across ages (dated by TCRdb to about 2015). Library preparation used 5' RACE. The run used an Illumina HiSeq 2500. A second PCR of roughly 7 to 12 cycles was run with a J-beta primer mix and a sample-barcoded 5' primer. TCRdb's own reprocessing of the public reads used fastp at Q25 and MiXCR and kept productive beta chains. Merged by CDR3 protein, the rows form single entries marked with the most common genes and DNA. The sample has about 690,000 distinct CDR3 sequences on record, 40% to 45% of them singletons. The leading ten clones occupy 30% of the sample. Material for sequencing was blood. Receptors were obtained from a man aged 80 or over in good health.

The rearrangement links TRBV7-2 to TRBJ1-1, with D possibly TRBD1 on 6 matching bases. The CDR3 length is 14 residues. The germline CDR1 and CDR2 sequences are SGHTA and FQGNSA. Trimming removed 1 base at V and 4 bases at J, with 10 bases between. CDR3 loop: CASSLVGGFTEAFF. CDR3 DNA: TGTGCCAGCAGCTTAGTAGGGGGGTTCACTGAAGCTTTCTTT.

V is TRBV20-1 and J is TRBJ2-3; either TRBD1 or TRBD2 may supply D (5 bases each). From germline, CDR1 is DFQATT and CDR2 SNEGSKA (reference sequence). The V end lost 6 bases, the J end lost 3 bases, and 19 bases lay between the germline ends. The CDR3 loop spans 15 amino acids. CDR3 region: CSAPLPGPRTDTQYF. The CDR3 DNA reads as TGCAGTGCGCCCCTGCCGGGGCCGAGGACAGATACGCAGTATTTT.

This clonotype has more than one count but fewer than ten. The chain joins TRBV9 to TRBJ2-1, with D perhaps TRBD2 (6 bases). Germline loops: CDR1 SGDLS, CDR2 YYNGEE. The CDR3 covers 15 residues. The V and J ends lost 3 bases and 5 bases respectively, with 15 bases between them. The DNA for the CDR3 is TGTGCCAGCAGCGAGAGCGCTGGGGGGAACAATGAGCAGTTCTTC. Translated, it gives CASSESAGGNNEQFF.

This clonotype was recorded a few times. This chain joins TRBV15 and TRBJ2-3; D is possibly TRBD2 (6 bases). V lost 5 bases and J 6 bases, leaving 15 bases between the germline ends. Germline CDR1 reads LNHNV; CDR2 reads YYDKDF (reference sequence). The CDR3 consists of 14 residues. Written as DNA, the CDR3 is TGTGCCACCAGCGGGGGAGGAGCCCAGGATACGCAGTATTTT. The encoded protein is CATSGGGAQDTQYF.

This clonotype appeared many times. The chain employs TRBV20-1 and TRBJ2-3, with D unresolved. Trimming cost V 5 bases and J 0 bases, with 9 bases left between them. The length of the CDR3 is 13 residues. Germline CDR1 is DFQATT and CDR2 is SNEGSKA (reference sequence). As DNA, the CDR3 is TGCAGTGCTCCCTTATGGAGCACAGATACGCAGTATTTT. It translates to CSAPLWSTDTQYF.

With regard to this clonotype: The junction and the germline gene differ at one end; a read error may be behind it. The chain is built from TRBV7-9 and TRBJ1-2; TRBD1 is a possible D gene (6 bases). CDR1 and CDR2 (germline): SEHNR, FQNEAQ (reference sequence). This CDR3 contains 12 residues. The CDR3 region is CSSSAQGYGYTF. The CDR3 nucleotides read TGTTCCAGCAGCGCACAGGGCTATGGCTACACCTTC.

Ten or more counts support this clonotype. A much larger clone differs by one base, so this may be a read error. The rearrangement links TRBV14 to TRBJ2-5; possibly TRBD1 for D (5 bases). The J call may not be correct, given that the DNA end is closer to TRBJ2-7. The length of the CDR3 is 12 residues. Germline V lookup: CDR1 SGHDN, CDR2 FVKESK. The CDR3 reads CASSQVQAEQYF. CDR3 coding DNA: TGTGCCAGCAGCCAGGTACAGGCCGAGCAGTACTTC.

The CDR3 bases are TGTGCCAGCAGCGATCAGGCAGGGGGCGGTCAGCCCCAGCATTTT. This encodes CASSDQAGGGQPQHF. This chain joins TRBV3-1 and TRBJ1-5, with 8 bases matching TRBD1. From germline, CDR1 is LGHDT and CDR2 YNNKEL (reference sequence). This CDR3 contains 15 residues. V shed 5 bases and J 6 bases; nucleotides not matched to a gene: 9.

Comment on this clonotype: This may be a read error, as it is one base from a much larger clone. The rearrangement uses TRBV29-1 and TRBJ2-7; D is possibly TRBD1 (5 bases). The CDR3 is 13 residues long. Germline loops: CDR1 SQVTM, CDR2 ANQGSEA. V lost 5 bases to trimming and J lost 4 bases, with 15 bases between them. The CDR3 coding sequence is TGCAGCGTTTCCCTGCAGGGCGCATACGAGCAGTACTTC. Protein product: CSVSLQGAYEQYF.

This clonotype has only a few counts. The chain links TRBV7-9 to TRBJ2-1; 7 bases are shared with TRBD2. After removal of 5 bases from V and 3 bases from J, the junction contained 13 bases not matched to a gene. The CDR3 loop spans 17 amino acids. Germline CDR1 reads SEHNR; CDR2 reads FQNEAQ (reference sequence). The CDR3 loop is CASSPTGGAGFYNEQFF. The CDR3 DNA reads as TGTGCCAGCAGCCCCACCGGGGGAGCGGGATTCTACAATGAGCAGTTCTTC.

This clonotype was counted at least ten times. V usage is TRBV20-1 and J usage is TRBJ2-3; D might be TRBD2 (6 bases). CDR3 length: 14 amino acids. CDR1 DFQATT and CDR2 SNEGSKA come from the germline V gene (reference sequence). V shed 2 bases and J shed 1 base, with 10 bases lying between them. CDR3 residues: CSARTSSGTDTQYF. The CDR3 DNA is TGCAGTGCTAGAACCTCTAGCGGCACAGATACGCAGTATTTT.

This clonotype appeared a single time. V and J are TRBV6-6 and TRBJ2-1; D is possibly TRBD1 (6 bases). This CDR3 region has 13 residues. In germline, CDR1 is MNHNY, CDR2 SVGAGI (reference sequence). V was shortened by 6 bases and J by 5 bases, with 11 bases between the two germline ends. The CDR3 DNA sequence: TGTGCCAGCAGCGGGGACACCAACAATGAGCAGTTCTTC. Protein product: CASSGDTNNEQFF.

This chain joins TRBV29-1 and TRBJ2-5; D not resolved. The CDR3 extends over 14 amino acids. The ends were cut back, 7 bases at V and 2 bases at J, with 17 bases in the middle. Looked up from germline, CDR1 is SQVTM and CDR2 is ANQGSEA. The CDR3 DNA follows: TGCAGCGGGGATGACCAGGTGGAACAAGAGACCCAGTACTTC. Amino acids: CSGDDQVEQETQYF.

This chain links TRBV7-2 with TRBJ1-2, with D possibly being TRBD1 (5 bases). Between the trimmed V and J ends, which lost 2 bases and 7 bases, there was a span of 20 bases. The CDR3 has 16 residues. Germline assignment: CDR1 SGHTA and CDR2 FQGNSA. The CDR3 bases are TGTGCCAGCAGCTTATCGGGACGTAAGATCGAGGGTGGCTACACCTTC. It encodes CASSLSGRKIEGGYTF.

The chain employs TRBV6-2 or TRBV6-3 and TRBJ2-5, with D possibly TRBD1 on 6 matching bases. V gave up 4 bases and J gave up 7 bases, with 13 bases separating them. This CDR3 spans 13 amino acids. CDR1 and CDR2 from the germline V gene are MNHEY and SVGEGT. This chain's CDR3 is CASSSNRVGTQYF. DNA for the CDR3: TGTGCCAGCAGTTCTAACAGGGTTGGGACCCAGTACTTC.